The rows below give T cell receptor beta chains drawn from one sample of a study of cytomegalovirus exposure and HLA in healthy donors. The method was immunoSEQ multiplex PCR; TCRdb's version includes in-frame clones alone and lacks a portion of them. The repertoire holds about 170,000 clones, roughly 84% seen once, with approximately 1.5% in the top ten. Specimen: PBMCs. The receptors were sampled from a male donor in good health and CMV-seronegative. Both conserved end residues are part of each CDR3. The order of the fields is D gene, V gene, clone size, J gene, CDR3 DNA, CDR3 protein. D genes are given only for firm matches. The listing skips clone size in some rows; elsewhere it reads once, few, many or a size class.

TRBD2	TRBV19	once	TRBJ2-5	TGTGCCAGCCCCGGAGCTAGCGGGCCCTCCCAAGAGACCCAGTACTTC	CASPGASGPSQETQYF
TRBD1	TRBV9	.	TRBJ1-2	TGTGCCAGCAGCGTAGGTTCAGAGGGGGCATGGGGCTACACCTTC	CASSVGSEGAWGYTF
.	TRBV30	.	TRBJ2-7	TGTGCCTGGAGGGGGATAGGGGGTTATCCTGACGAGCAGTACTTC	CAWRGIGGYPDEQYF
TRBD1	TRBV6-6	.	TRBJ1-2	TGTGCCAGCGAGGGACAGAACTATGGCTACACCTTC	CASEGQNYGYTF
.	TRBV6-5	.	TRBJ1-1	TGTGCCAGCAGAGCCTGGGGACTGACGAACACTGAAGCTTTCTTT	CASRAWGLTNTEAFF
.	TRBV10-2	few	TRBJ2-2	TGCGCCAGCAGAAAAAGGGGGACCGGGGAGCTGTTTTTT	CASRKRGTGELFF
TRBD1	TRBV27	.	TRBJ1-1	TGTGCCAGCAGTTTCATTAGGACAGGGGGCCTGGGGAACACTGAAGCTTTCTTT	CASSFIRTGGLGNTEAFF
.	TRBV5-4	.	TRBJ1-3	TGTGCCAGCAGCTCTTCAGGGTCTGGAAACACCATATATTTT	CASSSSGSGNTIYF
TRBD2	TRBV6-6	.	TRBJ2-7	TGTGCCAGCAGTTACTCGCGGACTAGCGTCGAGCAGTACTTC	CASSYSRTSVEQYF
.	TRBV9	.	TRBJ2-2	TGTGCCAGCAGCCCCCCGGCCAGGGGGAACACCGGGGAGCTGTTTTTT	CASSPPARGNTGELFF
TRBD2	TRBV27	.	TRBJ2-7	TGTGCCAGCAGTTTGAGAGAGGGCGGGGGGTACGAGCAGTACTTC	CASSLREGGGYEQYF
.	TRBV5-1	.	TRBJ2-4	TGCGCCAGCAGCTTGGCCCTTACGGGGAACATTCAGTACTTC	CASSLALTGNIQYF
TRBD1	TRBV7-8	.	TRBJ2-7	TGTGCCAGCAGCCTGTCCAGGGGGAAAGGCTACGAGCAGTACTTC	CASSLSRGKGYEQYF
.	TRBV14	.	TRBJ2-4	TGTGCCAGCAGTCCGGACTATTTGAGCATTCAGTACTTC	CASSPDYLSIQYF
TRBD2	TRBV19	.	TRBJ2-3	TGTGCCAGTAAAAGACCGGGACTAGCGGGAGAAGGAGCAGATACGCAGTATTTT	CASKRPGLAGEGADTQYF
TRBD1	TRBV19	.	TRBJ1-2	TGTGCCAGTAGTAGCGCCGGGACAGGGGGACACAACCCCTATGGCTACACCTTC	CASSSAGTGGHNPYGYTF